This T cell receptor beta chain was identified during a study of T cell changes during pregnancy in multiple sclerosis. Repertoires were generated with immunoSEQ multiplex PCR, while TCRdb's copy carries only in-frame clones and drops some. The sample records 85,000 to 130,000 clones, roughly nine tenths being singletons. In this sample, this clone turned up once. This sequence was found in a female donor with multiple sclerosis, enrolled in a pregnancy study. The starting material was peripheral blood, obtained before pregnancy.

CDR3 in DNA: TGTGCCTTAAAAAGACTCGACAGGGAAGGAACTGAAGCTTTCTTT. It codes for CALKRLDREGTEAFF. The rearrangement uses TRBV30 and TRBJ1-1, with TRBD1 matching 7 bases. V shed 7 bases, J shed 5 bases, and the junction held 16 bases outside the gene matches. The CDR3 runs to 15 residues. Germline CDR1 is GTSNPN and CDR2 is SVGIG (reference sequence).